This T cell receptor (beta chain) was retrieved from a study of blood T cell repertoires in COVID-19. As for the study in general: Sample material is recorded as cDNA or gDNA derived from T cells, B-cell-depleted T cells, or PBMCs.

CDR1 SQVTM and CDR2 ANQGSEA come from the germline V gene. The CDR3 sequence is 12 residues long. Trimming shortened V by 6 bases and J by 3 bases, and 11 bases separated the two germline ends. TCRdb's table, derived via immunoSEQ multiplex PCR, lists solely in-frame clones and lacks some. The table lists 250,000 to 350,000 clones, roughly 88% of them singletons. The sample comprised peripheral blood. The origin of this receptor is a woman aged 30 to 39 with COVID-19, enrolled during active disease. The chain carries TRBV29-1 and TRBJ1-1; D uncertain. DNA for the CDR3: TGCAGCGTCCATGAGGTTGACACTGAAGCTTTCTTT. Amino acid sequence: CSVHEVDTEAFF. Full variable domain (missing parts from reference TRBV29-1 and TRBJ1-1): SAVISQKPSRDICQRGTSLTIQCQVDSQVTMMFWYRQQPGQSLTLIATANQGSEATYESGFVIDKFPISRPNLTFSTLTVSNMSPEDSSIYLCSVHEVDTEAFFGQGTRLTVV.